Listed below are T cell receptor beta chains from one sample, sequenced in a study of cytomegalovirus exposure and HLA in healthy donors. Clones were read by immunoSEQ multiplex PCR, and TCRdb kept only the in-frame ones, dropping some. The table includes some 110,000 clones, roughly 79% detected once. Sequences were obtained from PBMCs. All receptors derive from a man aged 35 to 55 in good health and CMV-seronegative. CDR3s include the opening cysteine and the closing phenylalanine or tryptophan. D genes are given only for firm matches. Not every row has a clone size; where given, it reads once, few, many or a size class.

>-|TRBV19|TRBJ1-1|few
CASSVRVGATEAFF
TGTGCCAGTAGTGTCAGGGTAGGGGCCACTGAAGCTTTCTTT
>-|TRBV11-1|TRBJ1-1|-
CASSPREPEAFF
TGTGCCAGCAGCCCTAGAGAACCTGAAGCTTTCTTT
>-|TRBV4-3|TRBJ1-1|-
CASSQGTGMNTEAFF
TGCGCCAGCAGCCAAGGCACAGGAATGAACACTGAAGCTTTCTTT
>TRBD2|TRBV7-9|TRBJ2-1|-
CASSPIAGPSNEQFF
TGTGCCAGCAGCCCTATAGCGGGGCCGTCAAATGAGCAGTTCTTC
>TRBD2|TRBV6-5|TRBJ2-1|-
CASSIAGGYNEQFF
TGTGCCAGCAGTATAGCGGGAGGGTACAATGAGCAGTTCTTC
>-|TRBV6-1|TRBJ2-7|few
CASSEAEVAAAYEQYF
TGTGCCAGCAGTGAAGCGGAGGTAGCGGCAGCCTACGAGCAGTACTTC
>-|TRBV2|TRBJ2-3|few
CASSARGQVTDTQYF
TGTGCCAGCAGTGCACGTGGGCAAGTCACAGATACGCAGTATTTT
>-|TRBV7-7|TRBJ1-5|-
CASSYRRGGPQHF
TGTGCTAGCAGCTACCGGCGGGGTGGGCCCCAGCATTTT
>-|TRBV30|TRBJ2-2|-
CAWQESSNTGELFF
TGTGCCTGGCAGGAATCTTCTAACACCGGGGAGCTGTTTTTT
>TRBD1|TRBV11-3|TRBJ1-1|-
CASSLTGQGRTEAFF
TGTGCCAGCAGTTTAACCGGACAGGGTCGAACTGAAGCTTTCTTT
>TRBD2|TRBV9|TRBJ2-1|-
CASSARSAGGYNEQFF
TGTGCCAGCAGCGCCAGGTCGGCGGGGGGGTACAATGAGCAGTTCTTC
>TRBD1|TRBV20-1|TRBJ1-2|-
CSATFGTGETF
TGCAGTGCCACCTTCGGGACAGGGGAAACCTTC
>TRBD1|TRBV19|TRBJ2-7|-
CASAAGSGGFEQYF
TGTGCCTCCGCCGCCGGATCAGGGGGCTTCGAGCAGTACTTC
>-|TRBV6-1|TRBJ2-2|medium-sized
CASSEGGTFDPTGELFF
TGTGCCAGCAGTGAAGGAGGGACATTCGATCCCACCGGGGAGCTGTTTTTT
>-|TRBV28|TRBJ2-1|once
CASSTRTDAGTEQFF
TGTGCCAGCAGTACCCGGACAGACGCGGGCACTGAGCAGTTCTTC
>TRBD1|TRBV6-5|TRBJ1-2|-
CASSWDRGGNYGYTF
TGTGCCAGCAGTTGGGACAGGGGCGGCAACTATGGCTACACCTTC
>TRBD1|TRBV7-3|TRBJ2-7|-
CASASGTGSSYEQYF
TGTGCCAGCGCCTCCGGGACAGGGAGCTCCTACGAGCAGTACTTC
>-|TRBV4-3|TRBJ2-7|few
CASSQDAGPNYLREQYF
TGCGCCAGCAGCCAAGATGCGGGACCGAACTATTTACGAGAGCAGTACTTC
>TRBD1|TRBV5-8|TRBJ2-5|-
CASSTTGGRKTQYF
TGTGCCAGCAGCACTACAGGGGGTCGTAAGACCCAGTACTTC
>-|TRBV28|TRBJ2-1|few
CASSLQGLSSYNEQFF
TGTGCCAGCAGTTTACAGGGGCTCAGCTCCTACAATGAGCAGTTCTTC
>-|TRBV7-8|TRBJ1-5|-
CASSAGANSNQPQHF
TGTGCCAGCAGCGCGGGAGCTAATAGCAATCAGCCCCAGCATTTT
>-|TRBV14|TRBJ1-1|-
CASSSSGTNTEAFF
TGTGCCAGCAGCTCCTCCGGGACAAACACTGAAGCTTTCTTT
>-|TRBV28|TRBJ1-2|once
CASSSAGANYGYTF
TGTGCCAGCAGTTCCGCAGGGGCTAACTATGGCTACACCTTC
>TRBD2|TRBV7-9|TRBJ2-7|few
CASSFPSGGADYEQYF
TGTGCCAGCAGCTTCCCATCGGGGGGGGCCGATTACGAGCAGTACTTC
>-|TRBV13|TRBJ2-7|-
CASQRVGEQYF
TGTGCCAGCCAACGAGTTGGCGAGCAGTACTTC
>-|TRBV7-8|TRBJ2-1|-
CASSQSYVGTAGNEQFF
TGTGCCAGCAGCCAATCTTACGTCGGGACGGCGGGAAATGAGCAGTTCTTC
>TRBD1|TRBV11-2|TRBJ2-7|-
CASRQATGGHEQYF
TGTGCCAGCAGGCAAGCGACAGGGGGCCACGAGCAGTACTTC
>-|TRBV9|TRBJ2-6|-
CASSVINGSGANVLTF
TGTGCCAGCAGCGTAATCAACGGCTCTGGGGCCAACGTCCTGACTTTC
>-|TRBV28|TRBJ1-4|few
CASSLGGFAEKLFF
TGTGCCAGCAGTTTGGGGGGATTCGCTGAAAAACTGTTTTTT
>TRBD2|TRBV5-4|TRBJ2-7|few
CASSLGLAGGAYEQYF
TGTGCCAGCAGCTTGGGACTAGCGGGAGGAGCCTACGAGCAGTACTTC
>TRBD2|TRBV7-9|TRBJ2-1|few
CASSLEGTRGFF
TGTGCCAGCAGCTTAGAAGGGACTAGAGGGTTCTTC
>TRBD2|TRBV7-9|TRBJ2-7|-
CASSTVLTSGTPYEQYF
TGTGCCAGCAGCACCGTTCTTACTAGCGGGACCCCCTACGAGCAGTACTTC
>-|TRBV2|TRBJ2-2|-
CASKGTGNTGELFF
TGTGCCAGCAAAGGGACTGGAAACACCGGGGAGCTGTTTTTT
>TRBD2|TRBV19|TRBJ2-1|-
CASSMAGGRVVGNEQFF
TGTGCCAGTAGTATGGCCGGCGGGAGGGTTGTTGGTAATGAGCAGTTCTTC
>-|TRBV5-8|TRBJ1-6|few
CASSFGTINSPLHF
TGTGCCAGCAGCTTTGGGACAATAAATTCACCCCTCCACTTT
>-|TRBV15|TRBJ1-1|-
CATSRYQGDGFF
TGTGCCACCAGCAGATACCAGGGCGATGGTTTCTTT
>TRBD2|TRBV11-3|TRBJ2-2|-
CASTQWAGVENTGELFF
TGTGCCAGCACCCAATGGGCGGGGGTCGAGAACACCGGGGAGCTGTTTTTT
>TRBD1|TRBV6-5|TRBJ1-2|-
CAAKRGTGGNYGYTF
TGTGCCGCGAAAAGGGGGACAGGGGGTAACTATGGCTACACCTTC
>-|TRBV4-1|TRBJ2-1|-
CASSQGSAGLFHNEQFF
TGCGCCAGCAGCCAAGGTTCAGCAGGCCTTTTTCACAATGAGCAGTTCTTC
>-|TRBV19|TRBJ1-2|few
CASSSPGGAGGYTF
TGTGCCAGTAGTTCCCCGGGGGGGGCCGGAGGCTACACCTTC
>-|TRBV6-4|TRBJ2-1|once
CASSADSSSYNEQFF
TGTGCCAGCAGTGCAGACTCCAGCTCCTACAATGAGCAGTTCTTC
>TRBD1|TRBV9|TRBJ1-2|few
CASSVRQGANYGYTF
TGTGCCAGCAGCGTAAGGCAGGGGGCGAACTATGGCTACACCTTC
>-|TRBV9|TRBJ2-1|-
CASSVVGNYNEQFF
TGTGCCAGCAGCGTAGTCGGGAACTACAATGAGCAGTTCTTC
>TRBD1|TRBV28|TRBJ2-7|-
CASSWGQGAYEQYF
TGTGCCAGCAGTTGGGGACAGGGGGCTTACGAGCAGTACTTC
>-|TRBV27|TRBJ2-6|-
CASSLAGANVLTF
TGTGCCAGCAGTCTGGCCGGGGCCAACGTCCTGACTTTC
>-|TRBV5-1|TRBJ2-7|few
CASSQGSYEQYF
TGCGCCAGCAGCCAGGGGTCCTACGAGCAGTACTTC
>-|TRBV4-3|TRBJ2-2|few
CASSQEAGSGELFF
TGCGCCAGCAGCCAAGAGGCGGGCTCCGGGGAGCTGTTTTTT
>-|TRBV19|TRBJ1-5|-
CASTLNQPQHF
TGTGCCAGTACCCTCAATCAGCCCCAGCATTTT
>TRBD1|TRBV5-6|TRBJ2-7|-
CASSSGTVSYEQYF
TGTGCCAGCAGCTCCGGGACAGTATCCTACGAGCAGTACTTC
>TRBD2|TRBV28|TRBJ2-7|-
CASVARLRTSRGGEQYF
TGTGCCAGCGTCGCCAGGTTGAGGACTAGCCGGGGGGGCGAGCAGTACTTC
>TRBD2|TRBV4-2|TRBJ2-7|once
CASSQTAGTSGYEQYF
TGTGCCAGCAGCCAGACTGCCGGGACTAGCGGTTACGAGCAGTACTTC
>TRBD1|TRBV7-9|TRBJ1-2|-
CASRQMGQFYGYTF
TGTGCCAGCAGGCAAATGGGACAGTTTTATGGCTACACCTTC
>-|TRBV15|TRBJ1-5|-
CATSRGGGSNQPQHF
TGTGCCACCAGCAGAGGTGGGGGGAGCAATCAGCCCCAGCATTTT
>TRBD1|TRBV12-5|TRBJ2-1|-
CASGLGETGRSVSGPYNEQFF
TGTGCTAGTGGTTTAGGCGAGACAGGGCGTAGTGTATCAGGCCCCTACAATGAGCAGTTCTTC
>TRBD1|TRBV5-1|TRBJ1-1|-
CASSLGQGLFTEAFF
TGCGCCAGCAGCTTGGGACAGGGCTTGTTCACTGAAGCTTTCTTT
>TRBD1|TRBV7-9|TRBJ1-3|few
CASSSQGVSGNTIYF
TGTGCCAGCAGCTCACAGGGGGTCTCTGGAAACACCATATATTTT
>TRBD1|TRBV6-6|TRBJ1-4|-
CASSYPPGTGYEKLFF
TGTGCCAGCAGTTACCCTCCCGGGACAGGGTATGAAAAACTGTTTTTT
>TRBD2|TRBV6-5|TRBJ2-5|-
CASSYSSSGSWETQYF
TGTGCCAGCAGTTACTCGTCTAGCGGGAGTTGGGAGACCCAGTACTTC
>-|TRBV5-6|TRBJ1-2|-
CASSSGIYGYTF
TGTGCCAGCAGCTCAGGGATCTATGGCTACACCTTC
>TRBD2|TRBV7-7|TRBJ2-1|once
CASSLEGRDEQFF
TGTGCCAGCAGCTTAGAGGGGAGGGATGAGCAGTTCTTC